The sequence of this T cell receptor beta chain was determined in a study of long-term antiretroviral therapy in people with HIV. Regarding the study as a whole: Spans of CDR3 length were tighter for HIV repertoires than for controls. An increase in diversity followed ART, yet levels stayed below transplant donor controls.

The libraries were made with immunoSEQ v3.0 at survey level. Samples were sequenced targeting about 40,000-55,000 T-cell genomes each. TCRdb keeps only in-frame clones here, not all; method: immunoSEQ multiplex PCR. The data contain fewer than 35,000 clones, around 83% of them singletons. This CDR3 is 14 amino acids long. The V gene's germline CDR1 is SGHTA and CDR2 FQGNSA. The V gene lost 5 bases and the J gene lost 4 bases, with 14 bases spanning the gap. Comment on this clone: Its target is unknown.

V and J are TRBV7-2 and TRBJ1-1; D might be TRBD1 (5 bases). Sequenced material: unsorted PBMCs, taken 2.9 years after starting antiretroviral therapy. This TCR was sampled from a man in his fifties or sixties with HIV. This CDR3 is CASSPGGWGTEAFF. The CDR3 region has the DNA TGTGCCAGCAGCCCCGGGGGTTGGGGCACTGAAGCTTTCTTT.